The 16 T cell receptor beta chains presented below share a single source sample, sequenced in a study of blood T cell repertoires in COVID-19. Repertoires were generated with immunoSEQ multiplex PCR, while TCRdb's copy carries only in-frame clones and drops some. The sample contains under 300,000 clones, approximately 86% of which appear only once. Sequencing was performed on peripheral blood. These receptor sequences come from a woman in her thirties with acute or convalescent COVID-19.

The chain employs TRBV11-2 and TRBJ2-1, with 12 nucleotides matching TRBD2. This CDR3 has 15 residues. V lost 5 bases, J lost 4 bases, and 3 bases stayed unmatched. Germline V gene sequence: CDR1 SGHAT, CDR2 FQNNGV. The CDR3 DNA reads TGTGCCAGCAGCCCTAGCGGGAGGGAATACAATGAGCAGTTCTTC. Amino acids: CASSPSGREYNEQFF.

The gene calls are TRBV2 and TRBJ2-7; 9 nucleotides agree with TRBD2. From germline, CDR1 is SNHLY and CDR2 FYNNEI. This CDR3 region has 15 residues. J lost 2 bases, V lost 1 base, and 3 bases had no gene match. The DNA for the CDR3 is TGTGCCAGCAGTGAAGTGGCTAGCGGGGCCTACGAGCAGTACTTC. This codes for CASSEVASGAYEQYF.

The rearrangement links TRBV4-2 to TRBJ2-7, with TRBD2 matching 11 bases. Germline lookup yields CDR1 LGHNA and CDR2 YNFKEQ. The CDR3 has 16 residues. Trimming took 1 base from V and 2 from J; bases not matched to a gene: 4. For the CDR3, the DNA is TGTGCCAGCAGCCAAGTGTCACTAGCGGGAGCCTACGAGCAGTACTTC. Its translation is CASSQVSLAGAYEQYF.

The chain combines TRBV19 with TRBJ2-7; 7 bases align to TRBD2. Trimming at V came to 6 bases and at J to 4 bases, leaving 6 bases not matched to a gene. Per the germline V gene, CDR1 is LNHDA and CDR2 is SQIVND (reference sequence). The CDR3 sequence is 13 residues long. CDR3 in amino acids: CASSLGRAYEQYF. The CDR3 coding sequence is TGTGCCAGTAGCCTAGGGAGGGCGTACGAGCAGTACTTC.

The rearrangement uses TRBV5-1 and TRBJ1-2; TRBD1 agrees at 8 bases. This CDR3 spans 15 amino acids. V trimming: 4 bases; J trimming: 3 bases; junction bases outside the gene matches: 8. In germline, CDR1 is SGHRS, CDR2 YFSETQ. CDR3 amino acids: CASSPDRGDYYGYTF. CDR3 sequence (DNA): TGCGCCAGCAGCCCCGACAGGGGAGATTACTATGGCTACACCTTC.

The V and J genes are TRBV19 and TRBJ2-1; 11 nucleotides agree with TRBD2. This CDR3 has 17 amino acids. The germline CDR1 and CDR2 sequences are LNHDA and SQIVND (reference sequence). The junction had 13 bases not matched to a gene; V was cut back by 8 bases and J by 4 bases. The CDR3 here is CASQQGLAGTKYNEQFF. The CDR3 nucleotides read TGTGCCAGTCAACAAGGACTAGCGGGTACCAAGTACAATGAGCAGTTCTTC.

The V call is TRBV7-8, the J call TRBJ2-5, with TRBD2 identical over 10 bases. The germline V gene has CDR1 SGHVS and CDR2 FQNEAQ. The length of the CDR3 is 14 residues. With V trimmed by 3 bases and J by 4 bases, 2 bases remained unmatched. The CDR3 loop reads CASSLSGRVETQYF. CDR3 nucleotide sequence: TGTGCCAGCAGCTTGAGCGGGAGGGTAGAGACCCAGTACTTC.

The chain has TRBV30 and TRBJ2-6, with D maybe TRBD1 (6 bases). Trimming shortened V by 3 bases and J by 2 bases, and 11 bases separated the two germline ends. CDR1 is GTSNPN, CDR2 SVGIG, per germline (reference sequence). The CDR3 spans 15 residues. This CDR3 reads CAWRHGQTGANVLTF. The CDR3 DNA follows: TGTGCCTGGAGGCATGGACAGACTGGGGCCAACGTCCTGACTTTC.

As regards this clone: Additional DNA sequences in this sample encode the identical CDR3. The genes are TRBV10-2 and TRBJ2-1, with 10 bases fitting TRBD2. Germline assignment: CDR1 WSHSY and CDR2 SAAADI. This CDR3 is built from 13 residues. Trimming cost V 4 bases and J 6 bases; bases outside gene matches: 0. The CDR3 coding sequence is TGCGCCAGCAGTGGACTAGCGGGCAATGAGCAGTTCTTC. Its protein is CASSGLAGNEQFF.

V usage is TRBV20-1 and J usage is TRBJ2-1, with 8 bases aligning to TRBD1. The ends lost 7 bases at V and 7 bases at J; junction bases unmatched: 3. The germline V gene encodes CDR1 DFQATT and CDR2 SNEGSKA (reference sequence). The CDR3 consists of 11 residues. The DNA for the CDR3 is TGCAGTGGTACAGGGGGGAATGAGCAGTTCTTC. Protein product: CSGTGGNEQFF.

Remarks on this clone: The sample has other DNA sequences that encode this CDR3 too. The chain is built from TRBV7-2 and TRBJ1-5; TRBD1 agrees at 9 bases. Germline CDR1 is SGHTA and CDR2 is FQGNSA. The ends lost 5 bases at V and 2 bases at J; junction bases unmatched: 1. The CDR3 consists of 14 residues. Here the CDR3 reads CASSRTGGNQPQHF. The CDR3 nucleotides are TGTGCCAGCAGCAGGACAGGGGGCAATCAGCCCCAGCATTTT.

The J gene is TRBJ2-2, the V gene TRBV5-1, with 8 bases lining up with TRBD2. V dropped 7 bases and J dropped 4; count of bases not matched to a gene: 12. CDR3 size: 16 residues. The germline CDR1 and CDR2 sequences are SGHRS and YFSETQ. Written as DNA, the CDR3 is TGCGCCAGCGGCCTTGCGGGAGGCGCTAGCACCGGGGAGCTGTTTTTT. Translated: CASGLAGGASTGELFF.

CDR3 nucleotides: TGTGCCAGCAGTTACGGGGCCTGGGACAGGGGTATGAATGAGCAGTTCTTC. Translating gives CASSYGAWDRGMNEQFF. The genes are TRBV6-2 or TRBV6-3 and TRBJ2-1, with 10 bases identical to TRBD1. The CDR3 runs 17 residues. Trimming removed 2 bases from V and 7 bases from J; junction bases left unmatched: 11. The germline V gene encodes CDR1 MNHEY and CDR2 SVGEGT.

The sample holds one count of this clone. J is TRBJ2-5 and V is TRBV19; the D gene is possibly TRBD2 (6 bases). V lost 7 bases, J lost 5 bases, and 17 bases lay in between. Germline V gene sequence: CDR1 LNHDA, CDR2 SQIVND (reference sequence). This CDR3 has 14 residues. The DNA of the CDR3 is TGTGCCAGTACGGGAGCCGCAGGAGGGGAGACCCAGTACTTC. This gives the protein CASTGAAGGETQYF.

This clone came up once. V is TRBV5-1 and J is TRBJ2-3, with 8 bases fitting TRBD1. The CDR3 extends over 18 amino acids. Germline lookup yields CDR1 SGHRS and CDR2 YFSETQ. V lost 2 bases, J lost 2 bases, and 13 bases stayed unmatched. CDR3 protein: CASSFGPPGTGHTDTQYF. Here the CDR3 DNA reads TGCGCCAGCAGCTTTGGTCCTCCCGGGACAGGACACACAGATACGCAGTATTTT. Using reference TRBV5-1 and TRBJ2-3 for the parts outside the CDR3, the full variable domain is KAGVTQTPRYLIKTRGQQVTLSCSPISGHRSVSWYQQTPGQGLQFLFEYFSETQRNKGNFPGRFSGRQFSNSRSEMNVSTLELGDSALYLCASSFGPPGTGHTDTQYFGPGTRLTVL.

The rearrangement uses TRBV5-4 and TRBJ2-7, with 9 bases aligning to TRBD1. The germline gives CDR1 SGHNT, CDR2 YYREEE (reference sequence). After removal of 3 bases from V and 3 bases from J, the junction contained 7 bases not matched to a gene. CDR3 size: 15 residues. The CDR3 DNA reads as TGTGCCAGCAGCTCCGCGGGACAGGGCTACTACGAGCAGTACTTC. Residues: CASSSAGQGYYEQYF.